This T cell receptor beta chain was identified during a study of shared clonotypes between healthy human individuals. Notes on the study in general: Clonotype sharing among donors likely depends on sequencing depth. Limitation of the genetic and exposure-history diversity represented came from the few donors.

Genomic DNA per cell subset filled all wells of several immunoSEQ plates. Replicate PCRs run on unsorted PBMC used 300 ng DNA, which was approximately 30,000 T cell genomes. Using immunoSEQ multiplex PCR, the repertoire was profiled, and TCRdb retains in-frame clones only, with some absent. The table has about 470,000 clones, roughly 77% seen once. The CDR3 totals 13 residues. V was pared by 6 bases and J by 0 bases, with 9 bases between. Germline V gene data show CDR1 as MNHEY and CDR2 as SVGAGI. This clone has only one observation. Antigen specificity is unknown. The sequence came from a woman between 40 and 55 years old in good health. Some clones in this sample may be carry-over from other donors' samples. This chain connects TRBV6-5 to TRBJ2-7; unclear D gene. The source material was PBMCs. In DNA form, the CDR3 reads TGTGCCAGCAGGGGCGGAAGCTCCTACGAGCAGTACTTC. Its protein product is CASRGGSSYEQYF.